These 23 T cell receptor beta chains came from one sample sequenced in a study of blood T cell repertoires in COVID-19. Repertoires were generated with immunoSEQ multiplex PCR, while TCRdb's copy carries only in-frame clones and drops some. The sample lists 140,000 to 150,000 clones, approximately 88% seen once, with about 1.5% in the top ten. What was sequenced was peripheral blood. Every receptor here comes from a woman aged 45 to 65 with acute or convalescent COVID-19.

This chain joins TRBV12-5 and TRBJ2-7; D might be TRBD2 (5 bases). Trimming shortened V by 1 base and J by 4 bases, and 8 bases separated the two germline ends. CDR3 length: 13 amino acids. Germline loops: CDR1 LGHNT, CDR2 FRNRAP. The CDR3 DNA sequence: TGTGCTAGTGGTTTGGGGTGGGAGTACGAGCAGTACTTC. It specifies CASGLGWEYEQYF.

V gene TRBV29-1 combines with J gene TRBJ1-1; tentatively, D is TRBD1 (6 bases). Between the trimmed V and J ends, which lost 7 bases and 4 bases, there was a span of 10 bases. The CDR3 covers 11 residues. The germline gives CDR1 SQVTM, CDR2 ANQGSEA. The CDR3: CSGLQGTEAFF. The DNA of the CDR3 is TGCAGCGGGCTACAGGGCACTGAAGCTTTCTTT. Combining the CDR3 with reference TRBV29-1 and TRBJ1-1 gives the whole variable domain SAVISQKPSRDICQRGTSLTIQCQVDSQVTMMFWYRQQPGQSLTLIATANQGSEATYESGFVIDKFPISRPNLTFSTLTVSNMSPEDSSIYLCSGLQGTEAFFGQGTRLTVV.

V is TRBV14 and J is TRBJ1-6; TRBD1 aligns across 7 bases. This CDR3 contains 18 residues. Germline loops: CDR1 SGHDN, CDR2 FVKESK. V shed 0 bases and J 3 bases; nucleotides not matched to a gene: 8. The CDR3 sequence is CASSQDPGQGVYNSPLHF. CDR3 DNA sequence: TGTGCCAGCAGCCAAGATCCTGGTCAGGGGGTCTATAATTCACCCCTCCACTTT.

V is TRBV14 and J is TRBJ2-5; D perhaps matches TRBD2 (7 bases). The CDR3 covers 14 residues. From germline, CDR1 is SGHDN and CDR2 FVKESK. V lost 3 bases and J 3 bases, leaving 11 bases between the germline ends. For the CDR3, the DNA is TGTGCCAGCAGCCAGCAGGGGAGGGAAGAGACCCAGTACTTC. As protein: CASSQQGREETQYF.

CDR3 coding DNA: TGTGCCAGCAGCCAGTTATCACAGGGAGGGACTGAAGCTTTCTTT. Amino acids: CASSQLSQGGTEAFF. The chain recombines TRBV4-2 with TRBJ1-1, with TRBD1 as a possible D gene (6 bases). CDR1 LGHNA and CDR2 YNFKEQ come from the germline V gene. V gave up 3 bases and J gave up 5 bases, with 16 bases separating them. CDR3 length: 15 residues.

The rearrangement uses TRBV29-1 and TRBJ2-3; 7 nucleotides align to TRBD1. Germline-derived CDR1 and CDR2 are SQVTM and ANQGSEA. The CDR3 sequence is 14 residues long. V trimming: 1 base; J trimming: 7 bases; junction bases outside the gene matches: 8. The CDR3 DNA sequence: TGCAGCGTTGAAGGGGGACAGTTGGATAATACGCAGTATTTT. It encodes CSVEGGQLDNTQYF.

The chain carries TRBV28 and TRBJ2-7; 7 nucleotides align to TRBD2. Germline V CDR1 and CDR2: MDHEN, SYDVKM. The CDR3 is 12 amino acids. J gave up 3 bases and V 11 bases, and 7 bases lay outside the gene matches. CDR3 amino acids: CASTGLGYEQYF. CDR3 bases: TGTGCCTCCACCGGACTAGGCTACGAGCAGTACTTC. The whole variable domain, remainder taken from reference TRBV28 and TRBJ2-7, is DVKVTQSSRYLVKRTGEKVFLECVQDMDHENMFWYRQDPGLGLRLIYFSYDVKMKEKGDIPEGYSVSREKKERFSLILESASTNQTSMYLCASTGLGYEQYFGPGTRLTVT.

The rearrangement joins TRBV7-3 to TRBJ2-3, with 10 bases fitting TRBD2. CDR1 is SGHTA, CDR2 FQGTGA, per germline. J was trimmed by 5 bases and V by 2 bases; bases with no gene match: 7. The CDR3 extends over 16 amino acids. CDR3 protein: CASSLAPAGGQDTQYF. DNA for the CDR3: TGTGCCAGCAGCTTAGCACCAGCGGGAGGGCAAGATACGCAGTATTTT.

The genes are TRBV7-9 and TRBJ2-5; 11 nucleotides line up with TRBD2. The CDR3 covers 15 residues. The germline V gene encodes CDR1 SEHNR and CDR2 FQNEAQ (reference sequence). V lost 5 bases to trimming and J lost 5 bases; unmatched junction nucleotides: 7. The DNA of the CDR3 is TGTGCCAGCAGCCCAACTAGCGGGAGTGGGGAGACCCAGTACTTC. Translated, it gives CASSPTSGSGETQYF.

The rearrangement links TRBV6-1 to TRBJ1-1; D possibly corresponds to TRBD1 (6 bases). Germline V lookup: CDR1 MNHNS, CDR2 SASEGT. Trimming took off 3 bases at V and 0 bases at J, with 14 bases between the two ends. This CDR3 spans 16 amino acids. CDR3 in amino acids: CASSDRGGHLNTEAFF. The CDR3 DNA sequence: TGTGCCAGCAGTGACCGGGGGGGCCACCTGAACACTGAAGCTTTCTTT.

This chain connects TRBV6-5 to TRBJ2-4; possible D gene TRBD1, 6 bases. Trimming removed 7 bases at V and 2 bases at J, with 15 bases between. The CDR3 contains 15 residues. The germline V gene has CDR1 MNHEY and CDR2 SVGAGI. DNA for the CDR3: TGTGCCAGCATGCACAGGGAATGGCCCAAAAACATTCAGTACTTC. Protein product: CASMHREWPKNIQYF.

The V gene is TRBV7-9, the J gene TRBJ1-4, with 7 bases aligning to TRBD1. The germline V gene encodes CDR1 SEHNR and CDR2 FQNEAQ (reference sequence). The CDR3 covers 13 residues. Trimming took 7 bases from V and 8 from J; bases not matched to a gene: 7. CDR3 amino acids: CASTPAGGEKLFF. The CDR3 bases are TGTGCCAGCACCCCTGCAGGGGGAGAAAAACTGTTTTTT.

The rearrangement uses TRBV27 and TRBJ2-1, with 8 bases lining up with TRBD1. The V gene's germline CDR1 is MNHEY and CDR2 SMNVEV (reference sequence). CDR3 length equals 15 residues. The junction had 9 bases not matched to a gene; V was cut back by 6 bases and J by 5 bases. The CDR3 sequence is CASRGWGTGNNEQFF. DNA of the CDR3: TGTGCCAGCAGAGGGTGGGGGACAGGTAACAATGAGCAGTTCTTC.

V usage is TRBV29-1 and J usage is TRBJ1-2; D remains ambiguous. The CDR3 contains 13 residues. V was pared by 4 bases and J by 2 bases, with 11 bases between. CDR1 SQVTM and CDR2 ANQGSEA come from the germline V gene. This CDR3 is CSVGSGRNYGYTF. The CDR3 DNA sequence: TGCAGCGTTGGGTCCGGGAGAAACTATGGCTACACCTTC. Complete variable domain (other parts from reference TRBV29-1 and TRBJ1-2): SAVISQKPSRDICQRGTSLTIQCQVDSQVTMMFWYRQQPGQSLTLIATANQGSEATYESGFVIDKFPISRPNLTFSTLTVSNMSPEDSSIYLCSVGSGRNYGYTFGSGTRLTVV.

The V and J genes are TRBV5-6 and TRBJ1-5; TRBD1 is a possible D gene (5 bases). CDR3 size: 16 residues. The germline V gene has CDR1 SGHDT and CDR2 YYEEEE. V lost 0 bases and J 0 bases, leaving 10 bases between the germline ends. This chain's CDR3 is CASSLGQGLSNQPQHF. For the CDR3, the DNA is TGTGCCAGCAGCTTGGGGCAGGGACTTAGCAATCAGCCCCAGCATTTT. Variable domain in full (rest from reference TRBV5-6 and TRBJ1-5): DAGVTQSPTHLIKTRGQQVTLRCSPKSGHDTVSWYQQALGQGPQFIFQYYEEEERQRGNFPDRFSGHQFPNYSSELNVNALLLGDSALYLCASSLGQGLSNQPQHFGDGTRLSIL.

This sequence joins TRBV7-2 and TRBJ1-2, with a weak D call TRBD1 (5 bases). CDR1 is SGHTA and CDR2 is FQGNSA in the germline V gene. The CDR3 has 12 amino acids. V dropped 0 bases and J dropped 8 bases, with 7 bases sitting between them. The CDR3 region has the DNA TGTGCCAGCAGCTTAGCGCAGGGCGGCTACACCTTC. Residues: CASSLAQGGYTF.

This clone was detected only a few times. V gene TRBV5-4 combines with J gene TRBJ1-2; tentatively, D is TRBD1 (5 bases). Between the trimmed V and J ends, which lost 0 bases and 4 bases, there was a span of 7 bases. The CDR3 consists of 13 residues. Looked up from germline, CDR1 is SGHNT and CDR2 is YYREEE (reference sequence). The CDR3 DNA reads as TGTGCCAGCAGCTTGGAGGGGCCCTATGGCTACACCTTC. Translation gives CASSLEGPYGYTF.

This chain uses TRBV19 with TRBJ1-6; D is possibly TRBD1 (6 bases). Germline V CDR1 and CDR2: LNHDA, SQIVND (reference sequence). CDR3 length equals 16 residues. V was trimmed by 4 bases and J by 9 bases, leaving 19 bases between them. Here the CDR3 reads CASSTATDSFGSPLHF. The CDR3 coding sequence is TGTGCCAGTAGTACAGCCACGGACAGCTTTGGTTCACCCCTCCACTTT.

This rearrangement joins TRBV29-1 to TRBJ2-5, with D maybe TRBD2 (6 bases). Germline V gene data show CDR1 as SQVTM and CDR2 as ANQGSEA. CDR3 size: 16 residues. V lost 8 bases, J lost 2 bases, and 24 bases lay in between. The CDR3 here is CSLAGLADSLQETQYF. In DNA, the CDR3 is TGCAGCCTCGCGGGGCTAGCCGACTCCCTACAAGAGACCCAGTACTTC.

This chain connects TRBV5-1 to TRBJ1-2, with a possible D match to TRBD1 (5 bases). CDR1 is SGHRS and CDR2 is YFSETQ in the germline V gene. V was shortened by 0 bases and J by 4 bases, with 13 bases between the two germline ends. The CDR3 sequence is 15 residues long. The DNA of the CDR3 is TGCGCCAGCAGCTTGGCCGCCAGGGAAATCTATGGCTACACCTTC. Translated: CASSLAAREIYGYTF.

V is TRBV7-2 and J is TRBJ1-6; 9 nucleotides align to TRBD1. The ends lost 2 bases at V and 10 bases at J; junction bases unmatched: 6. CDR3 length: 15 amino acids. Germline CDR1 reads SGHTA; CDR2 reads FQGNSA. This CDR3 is CASSLSRQGVSPLHF. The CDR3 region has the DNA TGTGCCAGCAGCTTATCCCGACAGGGGGTCTCACCCCTCCACTTT. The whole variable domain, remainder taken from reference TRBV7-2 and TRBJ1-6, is GAGVSQSPSNKVTEKGKDVELRCDPISGHTALYWYRQSLGQGLEFLIYFQGNSAPDKSGLPSDRFSAERTGGSVSTLTIQRTQQEDSAVYLCASSLSRQGVSPLHFGNGTRLTVT.

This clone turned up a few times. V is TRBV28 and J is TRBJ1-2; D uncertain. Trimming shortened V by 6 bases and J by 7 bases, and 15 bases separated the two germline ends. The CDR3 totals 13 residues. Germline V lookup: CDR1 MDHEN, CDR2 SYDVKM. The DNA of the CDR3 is TGTGCCAGCAGCCGTGAGGGCGTGACTGGCTACACCTTC. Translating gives CASSREGVTGYTF.

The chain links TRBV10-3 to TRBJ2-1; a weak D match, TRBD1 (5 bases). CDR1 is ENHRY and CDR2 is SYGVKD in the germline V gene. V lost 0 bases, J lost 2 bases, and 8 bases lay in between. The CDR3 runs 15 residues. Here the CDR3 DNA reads TGTGCCATCAGTGAGTCGACAGTACCCTACAATGAGCAGTTCTTC. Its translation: CAISESTVPYNEQFF.